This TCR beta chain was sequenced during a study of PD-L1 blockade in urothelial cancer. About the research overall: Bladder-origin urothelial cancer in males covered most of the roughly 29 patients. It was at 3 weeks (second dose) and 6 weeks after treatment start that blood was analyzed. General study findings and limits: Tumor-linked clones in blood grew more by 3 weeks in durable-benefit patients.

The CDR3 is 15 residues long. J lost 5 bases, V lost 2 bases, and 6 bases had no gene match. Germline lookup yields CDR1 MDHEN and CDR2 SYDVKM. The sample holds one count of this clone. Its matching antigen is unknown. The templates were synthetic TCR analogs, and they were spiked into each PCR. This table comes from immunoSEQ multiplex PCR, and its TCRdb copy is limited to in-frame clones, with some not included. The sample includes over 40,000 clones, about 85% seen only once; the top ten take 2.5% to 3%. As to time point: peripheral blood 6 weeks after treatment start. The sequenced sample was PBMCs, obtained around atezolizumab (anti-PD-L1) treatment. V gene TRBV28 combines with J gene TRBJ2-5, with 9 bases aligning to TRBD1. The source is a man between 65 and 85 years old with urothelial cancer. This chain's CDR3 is CASSLGQGRRETQYF. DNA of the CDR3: TGTGCCAGCAGTTTAGGACAGGGGAGGCGGGAGACCCAGTACTTC. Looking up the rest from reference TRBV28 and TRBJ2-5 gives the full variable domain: DVKVTQSSRYLVKRTGEKVFLECVQDMDHENMFWYRQDPGLGLRLIYFSYDVKMKEKGDIPEGYSVSREKKERFSLILESASTNQTSMYLCASSLGQGRRETQYFGPGTRLLVL.